The clone carrying this TCR beta chain was recorded only once. This specimen belongs to a study of blood T cell repertoires in COVID-19. Study as a whole: Nucleic acid was either cDNA or gDNA, and it came from T cells, B-cell-depleted T cells, or PBMCs.

Original handling: Estimated nucleated cell counts came from reference gene primer amplification. The data were produced by immunoSEQ multiplex PCR, yet TCRdb's version contains in-frame clones alone and is incomplete. The DNA was the basis for D and trimming; V, J and clone size are from that table. The table lists approximately 160,000 clones, approximately 88% of them singletons. Trimming cost V 6 bases and J 0 bases, with 3 bases left between them. CDR1 is KGHDR and CDR2 is SFDVKD in the germline V gene. CDR3 size: 12 residues. This clonotype originated in a woman aged 80 or over with active or convalescent COVID-19. The V and J genes are TRBV24-1 and TRBJ2-3; the D is unclear. Sequencing was carried out using peripheral blood. DNA of the CDR3: TGTGCCACCAGTTCGAGCACAGATACGCAGTATTTT. It specifies CATSSSTDTQYF.